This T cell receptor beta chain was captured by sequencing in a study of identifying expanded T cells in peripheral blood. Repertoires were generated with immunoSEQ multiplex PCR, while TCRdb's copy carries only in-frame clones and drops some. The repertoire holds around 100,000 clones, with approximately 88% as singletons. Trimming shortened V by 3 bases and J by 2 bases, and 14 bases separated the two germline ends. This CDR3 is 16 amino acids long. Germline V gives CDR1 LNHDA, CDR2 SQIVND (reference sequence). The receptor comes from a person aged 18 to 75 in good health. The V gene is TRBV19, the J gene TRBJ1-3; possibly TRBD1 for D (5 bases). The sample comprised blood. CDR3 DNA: TGTGCCAGTAGTATGGAAGGGGCTTACGCTGGAAACACCATATATTTT. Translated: CASSMEGAYAGNTIYF.